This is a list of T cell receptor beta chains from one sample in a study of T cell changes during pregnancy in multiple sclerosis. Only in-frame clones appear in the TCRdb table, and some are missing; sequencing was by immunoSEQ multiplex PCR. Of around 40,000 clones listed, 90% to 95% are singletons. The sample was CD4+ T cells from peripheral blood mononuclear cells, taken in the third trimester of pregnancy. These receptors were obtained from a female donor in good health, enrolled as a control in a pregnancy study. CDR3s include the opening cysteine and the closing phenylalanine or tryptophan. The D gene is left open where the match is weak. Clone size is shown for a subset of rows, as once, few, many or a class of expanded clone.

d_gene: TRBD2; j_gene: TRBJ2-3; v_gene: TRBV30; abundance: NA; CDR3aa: CAGVGLAGDRDTQYF; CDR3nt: TGTGCCGGGGTGGGACTAGCGGGAGACCGAGATACGCAGTATTTT
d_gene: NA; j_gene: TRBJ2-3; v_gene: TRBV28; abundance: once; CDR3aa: CASTALGQGRADTQYF; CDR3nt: TGTGCCAGCACTGCCCTGGGGCAGGGGAGAGCAGATACGCAGTATTTT
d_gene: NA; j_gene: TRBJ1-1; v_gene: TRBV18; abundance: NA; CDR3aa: CATHSNGGVGTEAFF; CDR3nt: TGTGCCACCCATTCTAATGGGGGGGTTGGCACTGAAGCTTTCTTT
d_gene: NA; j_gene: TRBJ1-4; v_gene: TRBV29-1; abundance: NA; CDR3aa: CSVEGTEIEKLFF; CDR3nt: TGCAGCGTTGAAGGGACAGAGATTGAAAAACTGTTTTTT
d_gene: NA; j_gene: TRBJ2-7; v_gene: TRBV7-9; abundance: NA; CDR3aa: CASSLAATGSSYEQYF; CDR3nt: TGTGCCAGCAGCTTAGCAGCGACAGGTTCCTCCTACGAGCAGTACTTC
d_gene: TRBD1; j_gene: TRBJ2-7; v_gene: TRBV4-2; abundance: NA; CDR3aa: CASSQDTNRKPGTGAREQYF; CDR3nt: TGTGCCAGCAGCCAAGACACCAACCGAAAGCCCGGGACAGGGGCTAGGGAGCAGTACTTC
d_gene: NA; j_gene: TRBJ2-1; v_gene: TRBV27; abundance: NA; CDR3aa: CASTGYNEQFF; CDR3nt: TGTGCCAGTACAGGTTACAATGAGCAGTTCTTC
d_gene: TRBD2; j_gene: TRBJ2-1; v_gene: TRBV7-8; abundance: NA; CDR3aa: CASSHYGSAGALNEQFF; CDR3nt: TGTGCCAGCAGCCACTATGGGTCGGCGGGAGCATTGAATGAGCAGTTCTTC
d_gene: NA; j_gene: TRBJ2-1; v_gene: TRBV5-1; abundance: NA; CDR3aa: CASSLEGSGSSYNEQFF; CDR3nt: TGCGCCAGCAGCTTGGAGGGTAGCGGAAGCTCCTACAATGAGCAGTTCTTC
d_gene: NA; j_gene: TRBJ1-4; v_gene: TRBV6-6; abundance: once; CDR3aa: CASSYGGVNEKLFF; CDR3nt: TGTGCCAGCAGTTATGGGGGGGTCAATGAAAAACTGTTTTTT
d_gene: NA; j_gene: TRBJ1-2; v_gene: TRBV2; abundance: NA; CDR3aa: CASSERNYGYTF; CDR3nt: TGTGCCAGCAGTGAACGGAACTATGGCTACACCTTC
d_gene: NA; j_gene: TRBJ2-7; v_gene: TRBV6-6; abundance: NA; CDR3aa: CASGDVRGEQYF; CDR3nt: TGTGCCAGCGGTGACGTTAGGGGCGAGCAGTACTTC
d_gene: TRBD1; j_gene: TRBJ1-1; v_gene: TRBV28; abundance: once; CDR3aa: CASSSGQGWDTEAFF; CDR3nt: TGTGCCAGCAGTTCCGGACAGGGGTGGGACACTGAAGCTTTCTTT
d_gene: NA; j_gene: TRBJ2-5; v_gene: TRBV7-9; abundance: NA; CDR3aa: CASNKETAPRSETQYF; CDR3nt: TGTGCCAGCAACAAGGAGACTGCCCCTAGGAGCGAGACCCAGTACTTC
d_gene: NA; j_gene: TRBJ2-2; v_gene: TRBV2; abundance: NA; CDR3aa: CASSGGVVNTGELFF; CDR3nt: TGTGCCAGCAGTGGGGGAGTTGTAAACACCGGGGAGCTGTTTTTT
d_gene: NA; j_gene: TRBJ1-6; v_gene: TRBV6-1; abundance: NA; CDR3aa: CASSEVQVRDSPLHF; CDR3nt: TGTGCCAGCAGTGAGGTTCAGGTCAGGGATTCACCCCTCCACTTT
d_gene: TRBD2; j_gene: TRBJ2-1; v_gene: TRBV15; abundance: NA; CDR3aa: CATSRGLAGGGQYNEQFF; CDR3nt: TGTGCCACCAGCAGAGGGCTAGCGGGGGGGGGTCAGTACAATGAGCAGTTCTTC
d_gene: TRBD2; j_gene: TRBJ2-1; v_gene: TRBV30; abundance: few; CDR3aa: CAWTPQAGLAGYNEQFF; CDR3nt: TGTGCCTGGACCCCTCAAGCGGGATTGGCGGGTTACAATGAGCAGTTCTTC
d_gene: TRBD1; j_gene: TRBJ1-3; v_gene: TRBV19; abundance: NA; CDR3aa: CASNKPGQGSGNTIYF; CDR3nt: TGTGCCAGTAATAAACCGGGACAGGGGAGTGGAAACACCATATATTTT
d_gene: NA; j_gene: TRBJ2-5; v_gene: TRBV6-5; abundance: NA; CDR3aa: CASTSRLRRETQYF; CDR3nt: TGTGCCAGCACCAGCAGACTCCGCCGGGAGACCCAGTACTTC
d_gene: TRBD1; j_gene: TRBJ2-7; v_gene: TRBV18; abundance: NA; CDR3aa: CASSPPRGQGIGEQYF; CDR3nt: TGTGCCAGCTCACCACCAAGGGGACAGGGCATTGGCGAGCAGTACTTC
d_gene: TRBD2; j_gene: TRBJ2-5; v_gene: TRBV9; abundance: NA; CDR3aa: CASSSTTSGGGAGRETQYF; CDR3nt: TGTGCCAGCAGCTCGACCACTAGCGGGGGGGGAGCAGGACGAGAGACCCAGTACTTC
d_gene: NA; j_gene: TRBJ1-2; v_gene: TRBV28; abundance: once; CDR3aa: CASSSGGQVYGYTF; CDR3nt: TGTGCCAGCAGTTCTGGCGGACAAGTCTATGGCTACACCTTC
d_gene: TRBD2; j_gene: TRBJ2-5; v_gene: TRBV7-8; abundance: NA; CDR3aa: CASSASSSGRIETQYF; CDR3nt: TGTGCCAGCAGCGCCTCTAGTAGCGGGAGAATCGAGACCCAGTACTTC
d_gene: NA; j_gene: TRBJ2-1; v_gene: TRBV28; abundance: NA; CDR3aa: CASSPPSYNEQFF; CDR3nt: TGTGCCAGCAGTCCTCCCTCCTACAATGAGCAGTTCTTC
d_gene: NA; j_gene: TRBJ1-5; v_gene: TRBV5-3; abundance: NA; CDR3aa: CARGESGVEVSNQPQHF; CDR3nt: TGTGCCAGGGGAGAATCAGGGGTAGAGGTTAGCAATCAGCCCCAGCATTTT
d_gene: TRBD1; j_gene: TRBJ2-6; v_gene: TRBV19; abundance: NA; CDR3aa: CASSITGVGANVLTF; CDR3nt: TGTGCCAGTAGTATCACAGGGGTCGGGGCCAACGTCCTGACTTTC
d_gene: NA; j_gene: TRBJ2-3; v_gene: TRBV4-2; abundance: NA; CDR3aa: CASSQPLAAANADTQYF; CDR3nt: TGTGCCAGCAGCCAACCCTTAGCGGCGGCGAACGCAGATACGCAGTATTTT
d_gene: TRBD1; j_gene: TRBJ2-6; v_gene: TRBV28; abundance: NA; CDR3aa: CASSLSGTGGTGANVLTF; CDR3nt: TGTGCCAGCAGCCTTTCTGGGACAGGGGGCACTGGGGCCAACGTCCTGACTTTC
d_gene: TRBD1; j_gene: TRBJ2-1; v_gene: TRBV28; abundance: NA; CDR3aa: CATDPLGDRGNNEQFF; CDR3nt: TGTGCCACCGACCCCTTAGGGGACAGGGGAAACAATGAGCAGTTCTTC
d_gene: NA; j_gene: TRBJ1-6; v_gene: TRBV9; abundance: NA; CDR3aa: CASSPYWSSDSPLHF; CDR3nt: TGTGCCAGCAGCCCCTATTGGTCCTCGGATTCACCCCTCCACTTT
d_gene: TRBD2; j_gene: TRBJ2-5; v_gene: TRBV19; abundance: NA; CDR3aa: CASRNGGGQETQYF; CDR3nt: TGTGCCAGTAGGAATGGCGGGGGACAAGAGACCCAGTACTTC
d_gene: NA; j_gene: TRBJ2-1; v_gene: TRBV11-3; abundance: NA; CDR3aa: CASSPGTYVEQFF; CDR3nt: TGTGCCAGCAGCCCAGGGACTTACGTTGAGCAGTTCTTC
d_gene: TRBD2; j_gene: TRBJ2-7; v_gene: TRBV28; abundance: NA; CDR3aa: CASSAPGLAAYEQYF; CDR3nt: TGTGCCAGCAGTGCTCCGGGACTAGCGGCTTACGAGCAGTACTTC
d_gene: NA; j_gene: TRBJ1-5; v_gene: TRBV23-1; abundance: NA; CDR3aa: CASPGGQFNQPQHF; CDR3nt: TGCGCCAGCCCAGGAGGGCAGTTCAATCAGCCCCAGCATTTT
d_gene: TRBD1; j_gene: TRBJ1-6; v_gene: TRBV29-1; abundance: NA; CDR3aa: CSAMTGGNSPLHF; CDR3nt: TGCAGCGCTATGACAGGGGGCAATTCACCCCTCCACTTT
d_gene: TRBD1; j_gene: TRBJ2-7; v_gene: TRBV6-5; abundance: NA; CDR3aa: CASSSLDRDEQYF; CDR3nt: TGTGCCAGCAGTTCCTTGGACAGGGACGAGCAGTACTTC